What follows are 22 T cell receptor beta chains derived from one specimen sequenced in a study of Ad26.COV2.S vaccination and SARS-CoV-2 variants. Treatment: 19 received Ad26.COV2.S at low or high dose, single or two shots; several received placebo; per-sample allocation not given. Each sample was drawn 63 days after the first injection (of vaccine or placebo). Only in-frame clones appear in the TCRdb table, and some are missing; sequencing was by immunoSEQ multiplex PCR. The table shows about 350,000 clones, with around 88% occurring only once. Sequenced material: peripheral blood, taken in a trial of Ad26.COV2.S vaccine versus placebo. The receptors were sampled from a person between 18 and 59 years old who received the Ad26.COV2.S COVID-19 vaccine or a placebo.

The chain combines TRBV28 with TRBJ1-2, with D uncertain. V was shortened by 3 bases and J by 4 bases, with 9 bases between the two germline ends. The CDR3 covers 13 residues. Germline-derived CDR1 and CDR2 are MDHEN and SYDVKM. This CDR3 is CASSFGFGYGYTF. For the CDR3, the DNA is TGTGCCAGCAGTTTCGGGTTCGGCTATGGCTACACCTTC.

The chain has TRBV27 and TRBJ1-1, with D tentatively TRBD1 (5 bases). CDR3 size: 15 residues. Germline V gives CDR1 MNHEY, CDR2 SMNVEV (reference sequence). Trimming removed 0 bases from V and 6 bases from J, with 14 bases in between. The CDR3 DNA sequence: TGTGCCAGCAGTTTATCAGGGACGGAGAGAGCTGAAGCTTTCTTT. Translating it yields CASSLSGTERAEAFF.

The rearrangement joins TRBV15 to TRBJ2-5; TRBD1 or TRBD2 may be the D gene (5 bases each). The CDR3 extends over 16 amino acids. From germline, CDR1 is LNHNV and CDR2 YYDKDF (reference sequence). Trimming removed 5 bases from V and 2 bases from J, with 18 bases in between. DNA for the CDR3: TGTGCCACCAGCGAGAGACCGGGACGGTTACAAGAGACCCAGTACTTC. This encodes CATSERPGRLQETQYF.

The genes are TRBV27 and TRBJ2-5, with D hard to call. V lost 5 bases, J lost 0 bases, and 10 bases lay in between. The germline V gene has CDR1 MNHEY and CDR2 SMNVEV (reference sequence). This CDR3 spans 14 amino acids. DNA of the CDR3: TGTGCCAGCAGTCACGGTGTGTACCAAGAGACCCAGTACTTC. Its translation is CASSHGVYQETQYF.

The chain employs TRBV13 and TRBJ2-5; D might be TRBD2 (6 bases). CDR1 is PRHDT and CDR2 is FYEKMQ in the germline V gene (reference sequence). V was clipped by 1 base and J by 5 bases, with 8 bases between them. The CDR3 is made up of 13 amino acids. CDR3 sequence: CASSLASVETQYF. The CDR3 DNA sequence: TGTGCCAGCAGCTTAGCTAGCGTGGAGACCCAGTACTTC.

V usage is TRBV5-4 and J usage is TRBJ2-1, with D possibly being TRBD2 (5 bases). Germline assignment: CDR1 SGHNT and CDR2 YYREEE (reference sequence). Between the trimmed V and J ends, which lost 0 bases and 3 bases, there was a span of 10 bases. This CDR3 contains 15 residues. This CDR3 reads CASSLVGRHYNEQFF. As DNA, the CDR3 is TGTGCCAGCAGCTTGGTTGGGAGACACTACAATGAGCAGTTCTTC.

J is TRBJ2-3 and V is TRBV15; 9 nucleotides line up with TRBD2. Losses at the gene ends were 4 bases for V and 0 bases for J; bases not matched to a gene: 5. Germline V gives CDR1 LNHNV, CDR2 YYDKDF (reference sequence). The CDR3 totals 16 residues. CDR3 in amino acids: CATSTRLAESTDTQYF. The CDR3 region has the DNA TGTGCCACCAGCACCCGACTAGCGGAGAGCACAGATACGCAGTATTTT.

The gene calls are TRBV7-6 and TRBJ2-7, with 8 bases identical to TRBD2. The CDR3 contains 15 residues. CDR1 is SGHVS, CDR2 FNYEAQ, per germline. Losses at the gene ends were 8 bases for V and 5 bases for J; bases not matched to a gene: 14. This CDR3 reads CASSDTGGGSDEQYF. The CDR3 DNA reads TGTGCCAGCTCCGACACGGGGGGGGGCTCGGACGAGCAGTACTTC.

The chain combines TRBV5-1 with TRBJ2-2, with D possibly being TRBD2 (5 bases). Trimming pared 2 bases from V and 7 bases from J, leaving 15 bases between. CDR3 length: 15 residues. Germline V gives CDR1 SGHRS, CDR2 YFSETQ. As DNA, the CDR3 is TGCGCCAGCAGCTTAAACCAGCGGATCATCGGGGAGCTGTTTTTT. It encodes CASSLNQRIIGELFF.

This sequence joins TRBV12-3 or TRBV12-4 and TRBJ2-4, with TRBD1 matching over 11 bases. The junction had 8 bases not matched to a gene; V was cut back by 6 bases and J by 13 bases. There are 13 residues in the CDR3. The CDR3 protein is CASSLGQGAKQYF. Here the CDR3 DNA reads TGTGCCAGCAGCCTCGGACAGGGGGCGAAACAGTACTTC.

In DNA form, the CDR3 reads TGTGCCAGCAGTTTAGATGATGGCTACACCTTC. As protein: CASSLDDGYTF. The genes are TRBV28 and TRBJ1-2; D uncertain. The CDR3 contains 11 residues. Germline CDR1 and CDR2: MDHEN and SYDVKM. The V and J ends lost 2 bases and 6 bases respectively, with 4 bases between them.

This chain joins TRBV30 and TRBJ2-2; 8 nucleotides match TRBD1. Germline trimming cut 4 bases from V and 5 bases from J; bases unmatched to any gene: 6. The germline gives CDR1 GTSNPN, CDR2 SVGIG (reference sequence). The CDR3 loop spans 14 amino acids. The chain's CDR3 is CAWKRDRGTGELFF. The CDR3 DNA reads TGTGCCTGGAAGAGAGACAGGGGAACCGGGGAGCTGTTTTTT.

The CDR3 reads CASSLAESSYNEQFF. In nucleotides, the CDR3 is TGTGCCAGCAGCTTAGCGGAGAGCTCCTACAATGAGCAGTTCTTC. This sequence joins TRBV7-2 and TRBJ2-1; no reliable D call. Per the germline V gene, CDR1 is SGHTA and CDR2 is FQGNSA. Trimming cost V 0 bases and J 0 bases, with 6 bases left between them. The CDR3 has 15 residues.

The genes are TRBV29-1 and TRBJ2-1, with D possibly being TRBD1 or TRBD2 (5 bases each). Trimming pared 3 bases from V and 4 bases from J, leaving 19 bases between. This CDR3 is 16 amino acids long. Germline V gene sequence: CDR1 SQVTM, CDR2 ANQGSEA. The CDR3 DNA reads as TGCAGCGTTGAGAGGGGCAAACCCCATCCTTACAATGAGCAGTTCTTC. It specifies CSVERGKPHPYNEQFF.

The chain recombines TRBV27 with TRBJ2-3; 9 nucleotides agree with TRBD2. V was clipped by 10 bases and J by 0 bases; unmatched bases: 17. The CDR3 extends over 18 amino acids. Looked up from germline, CDR1 is MNHEY and CDR2 is SMNVEV (reference sequence). This chain's CDR3 is CATSLGASGKTSTDTQYF. CDR3 DNA: TGTGCCACTTCCCTAGGGGCTAGCGGGAAAACTAGCACAGATACGCAGTATTTT.

The V call is TRBV7-2, the J call TRBJ2-3, with 15 bases matching TRBD2. V dropped 4 bases and J dropped 2; count of bases not matched to a gene: 4. The CDR3 totals 17 residues. Per germline, CDR1 SGHTA and CDR2 FQGNSA. CDR3 bases: TGTGCCAGCAGCTCCGGACTAGCGGGGGGGGTCACAGATACGCAGTATTTT. Translating gives CASSSGLAGGVTDTQYF.

The chain couples TRBV7-2 to TRBJ1-3; tentatively, D is TRBD1 (6 bases). V was cut by 3 bases and J by 4 bases, with 13 bases left in between. The CDR3 runs to 15 residues. Germline V gene sequence: CDR1 SGHTA, CDR2 FQGNSA. Here the CDR3 reads CASSLEQGNGNTIYF. DNA for the CDR3: TGTGCCAGCAGCTTGGAGCAGGGGAACGGAAACACCATATATTTT.

The V and J genes are TRBV5-1 and TRBJ2-5, with TRBD2 matching 11 bases. The CDR3 covers 19 residues. Looked up from germline, CDR1 is SGHRS and CDR2 is YFSETQ. Trimming removed 3 bases from V and 5 bases from J; junction bases left unmatched: 18. The CDR3 loop reads CASSWTTTLAGGPGETQYF. The CDR3 DNA sequence: TGCGCCAGCAGCTGGACAACTACCCTAGCGGGAGGCCCGGGGGAGACCCAGTACTTC.

This sequence joins TRBV7-3 and TRBJ1-1; possibly TRBD1 for D (5 bases). Germline assignment: CDR1 SGHTA and CDR2 FQGTGA. Between the trimmed V and J ends, which lost 5 bases and 3 bases, there was a span of 16 bases. CDR3 length equals 15 residues. Here the CDR3 DNA reads TGTGCCAGCAGCCCAACGGGGCGTTTGGACACTGAAGCTTTCTTT. Translated, it gives CASSPTGRLDTEAFF.

The J gene is TRBJ2-7, the V gene TRBV5-1, with 10 bases that match TRBD1. The ends lost 4 bases at V and 5 bases at J; junction bases unmatched: 6. In germline, CDR1 is SGHRS, CDR2 YFSETQ. The CDR3 has 14 residues. The CDR3 DNA follows: TGCGCCAGCAGCCTCGGACAGGGGGAGGACGAGCAGTACTTC. It encodes CASSLGQGEDEQYF.

The chain recombines TRBV5-6 with TRBJ2-3; 7 bases line up with TRBD2. Trimming cost V 0 bases and J 5 bases; bases outside gene matches: 3. This CDR3 has 14 amino acids. The germline V gene has CDR1 SGHDT and CDR2 YYEEEE. The DNA for the CDR3 is TGTGCCAGCAGCTTGGATGGGAGGGTAGATACGCAGTATTTT. Translated, it gives CASSLDGRVDTQYF.

This chain uses TRBV18 with TRBJ1-1; TRBD1 matches 9 bases. Germline loops: CDR1 KGHSH, CDR2 LQKENI. V shed 3 bases and J 3 bases; nucleotides not matched to a gene: 11. The CDR3 sequence is 17 residues long. The CDR3 bases are TGTGCCAGCTCACCCTCCAACAGGGGGCATAGGGACACTGAAGCTTTCTTT. Protein: CASSPSNRGHRDTEAFF.